This T cell receptor beta chain was found in a study of shared clonotypes between healthy human individuals. Whole-study context: Per donor, three plates held CD4 naive cells, three held CD4 memory, two held CD8 naive and one held CD8 memory.

In regard to this clone: Its antigen remains unidentified.

Whole-study findings and limits: Across a handful of donors, naive CD4 shared 5% to 6.5%, naive CD8 more than 3%, memory CD4 roughly 2.4%, memory CD8 approximately 0.4%.

Germline loops: CDR1 MGHRA, CDR2 YSYEKL. V was shortened by 1 base and J by 4 bases, with 10 bases between the two germline ends. This CDR3 is 15 amino acids long. CD45RO-negative cells were positively selected for CCR7, leaving out terminally differentiated effector memory CD45RA+ cells. TCRdb keeps only in-frame clones here, not all; method: immunoSEQ multiplex PCR. The repertoire holds around 700,000 clones, with under 95% as singletons. This clonotype originated in a man aged 25 to 40 in good health. Sequences were obtained from naive CD8+ T cells sorted from blood. The chain joins TRBV4-1 to TRBJ2-2; perhaps TRBD2 as D (6 bases). This CDR3 is CASSQAGEGTGELFF. In nucleotides, the CDR3 is TGCGCCAGCAGCCAAGCGGGAGAGGGCACCGGGGAGCTGTTTTTT.